The 32 T cell receptor beta chains below all came from one sample that was sequenced in a study of T cell responses to AZD1222 COVID-19 vaccine. Sequencing was performed with immunoSEQ multiplex PCR; in TCRdb, only in-frame clones are kept and a portion is missing. The data show around 150,000 clones, 90% to 95% seen once. This sample comprised peripheral blood, obtained 28 days after the second AZD1222 dose. Every receptor here comes from an adult who received the AZD1222 COVID-19 vaccine.

This clone is a singleton in its sample. The rearrangement joins TRBV6-5 to TRBJ1-1, with a tentative D call TRBD1 (6 bases). With 6 bases removed from V and 3 bases from J, the gap between germline ends came to 17 bases. The CDR3 runs 15 residues. The germline CDR1 and CDR2 sequences are MNHEY and SVGAGI. The CDR3 nucleotides read TGTGCCAGCAGCCGGAGTCCGGGGGCGGACACTGAAGCTTTCTTT. Residues: CASSRSPGADTEAFF.

J is TRBJ1-5 and V is TRBV4-2, with TRBD1 matching over 9 bases. Germline CDR1 reads LGHNA; CDR2 reads YNFKEQ. The CDR3 runs 14 residues. V shed 5 bases and J 9 bases; nucleotides not matched to a gene: 8. The CDR3 DNA is TGTGCCAGCAGCGGACAGGGGACGCGGGGGCCCCAGCATTTT. Translated, it gives CASSGQGTRGPQHF.

The rearrangement uses TRBV18 and TRBJ1-5; D is ambiguous. The CDR3 runs 11 residues. Germline V gene sequence: CDR1 KGHSH, CDR2 LQKENI. V was shortened by 3 bases and J by 15 bases, with 12 bases between the two germline ends. Written as DNA, the CDR3 is TGTGCCAGCTCACCGGGTGAGGCCCTGCATTTT. Translated, it gives CASSPGEALHF.

The CDR3 DNA sequence: TGTGCCAGTACAGATCGAGGGAGTTTGGGCACTGAAGCTTTCTTT. Translated, it gives CASTDRGSLGTEAFF. The chain is built from TRBV19 and TRBJ1-1; no clear D. The germline CDR1 and CDR2 sequences are LNHDA and SQIVND (reference sequence). The V and J ends lost 7 bases and 4 bases respectively, with 19 bases between them. The CDR3 is made up of 15 amino acids.

V gene TRBV30 combines with J gene TRBJ1-2; D uncertain. CDR1 is GTSNPN, CDR2 SVGIG, per germline (reference sequence). The V and J ends lost 3 bases and 5 bases respectively, with 10 bases between them. CDR3 length: 12 residues. CDR3 sequence reads: CAWRAGPYGYTF. The CDR3 DNA reads TGTGCCTGGAGGGCGGGCCCATATGGCTACACCTTC.

The chain links TRBV7-8 to TRBJ2-3; 9 bases align to TRBD2. Germline V gives CDR1 SGHVS, CDR2 FQNEAQ. The length of the CDR3 is 17 residues. V trimming: 4 bases; J trimming: 0 bases; junction bases outside the gene matches: 8. The DNA for the CDR3 is TGTGCCAGCAGCTCCAGCGGGAGGACTTCTAGCACAGATACGCAGTATTTT. Translating gives CASSSSGRTSSTDTQYF. The whole variable domain, filled in from reference TRBV7-8 and TRBJ2-3, reads GAGVSQSPRYKVAKRGQDVALRCDPISGHVSLFWYQQALGQGPEFLTYFQNEAQLDKSGLPSDRFFAERPEGSVSTLKIQRTQQEDSAVYLCASSSSGRTSSTDTQYFGPGTRLTVL.

The chain links TRBV3-1 (or the pseudogene TRBV3-2) to TRBJ2-3; the match to TRBD2 covers 12 bases. The ends lost 3 bases at V and 2 bases at J; junction bases unmatched: 6. The CDR3 covers 17 residues. In germline, CDR1 is LGHDT, CDR2 YNNKEL (reference sequence). CDR3 loop: CASSHVTSGSLTDTQYF. CDR3 DNA sequence: TGTGCCAGCAGCCACGTGACTAGCGGGAGCCTCACAGATACGCAGTATTTT.

The J gene is TRBJ2-7, the V gene TRBV15; 8 bases fit TRBD1. This CDR3 has 14 residues. Germline V lookup: CDR1 LNHNV, CDR2 YYDKDF (reference sequence). The J segment lost 3 bases and the V segment lost 5 bases, leaving 6 bases of the junction unmatched. The CDR3 loop reads CATSDRGESYEQYF. The DNA for the CDR3 is TGTGCCACCAGCGACAGGGGAGAAAGCTACGAGCAGTACTTC.

This rearrangement joins TRBV5-5 to TRBJ1-1, with TRBD1 matching over 9 bases. After removal of 3 bases from V and 3 bases from J, the junction contained 9 bases not matched to a gene. CDR3 length: 16 amino acids. Germline loops: CDR1 SGHKS, CDR2 YYEKEE (reference sequence). The CDR3 nucleotides are TGTGCCAGCAGCTGGGGACAGGGAAGGTTGGACACTGAAGCTTTCTTT. Translating gives CASSWGQGRLDTEAFF.

The genes are TRBV28 and TRBJ1-2; D is uncertain. Germline CDR1 is MDHEN and CDR2 is SYDVKM. V was clipped by 1 base and J by 0 bases, with 9 bases between them. The CDR3 loop spans 15 amino acids. The CDR3 DNA is TGTGCCAGCAGTTTATCCCACCCATCTAACTATGGCTACACCTTC. Encoded protein: CASSLSHPSNYGYTF.

This chain links TRBV29-1 with TRBJ2-2; no definite D call. V lost 1 base to trimming and J lost 2 bases, with 14 bases between them. Germline V gives CDR1 SQVTM, CDR2 ANQGSEA. The CDR3 is 16 amino acids. As DNA, the CDR3 is TGCAGCGTTGAAGGGGGTTTGGGCCCTAACACCGGGGAGCTGTTTTTT. This codes for CSVEGGLGPNTGELFF.

The chain couples TRBV7-9 to TRBJ2-3, with 8 bases identical to TRBD2. CDR1 is SEHNR and CDR2 is FQNEAQ in the germline V gene (reference sequence). The CDR3 is made up of 15 amino acids. V dropped 5 bases and J dropped 5; count of bases not matched to a gene: 9. CDR3 sequence: CASSSLPGGLDTQYF. In nucleotides, the CDR3 is TGTGCCAGCAGCAGCCTGCCGGGAGGGCTAGATACGCAGTATTTT.

This rearrangement joins TRBV7-2 to TRBJ2-3, with D possibly TRBD2 on 6 matching bases. This CDR3 is built from 15 residues. CDR1 is SGHTA and CDR2 is FQGNSA in the germline V gene. The V end lost 7 bases, the J end lost 4 bases, and 18 bases lay between the germline ends. The CDR3, as DNA: TGTGCCAGCACCCAAAGGAGGGGAGAGGCAGATACGCAGTATTTT. It specifies CASTQRRGEADTQYF.

The J gene is TRBJ2-7, the V gene TRBV1. TRBV1 is listed as a pseudogene. This CDR3 has 18 amino acids. CDR3 coding DNA: TGCACCAGCAGCCAAGTTCAAACTTTAGTCCGGGACGGATACGAGCAGTACTTC. Translating it yields CTSSQVQTLVRDGYEQYF.

This chain connects TRBV6-5 to TRBJ2-1; 8 bases line up with TRBD2. CDR1 and CDR2 (germline): MNHEY, SVGAGI. The CDR3 totals 15 residues. After removal of 6 bases from V and 2 bases from J, the junction contained 6 bases not matched to a gene. The CDR3 reads CASSSVAGTYNEQFF. As DNA, the CDR3 is TGTGCCAGCAGCTCAGTAGCGGGAACCTACAATGAGCAGTTCTTC.

The chain recombines TRBV10-1 with TRBJ2-1, with D possibly being TRBD2 (5 bases). This CDR3 spans 16 amino acids. In germline, CDR1 is WNHNN, CDR2 SYGVQD (reference sequence). Between the trimmed V and J ends, which lost 5 bases and 4 bases, there was a span of 18 bases. The CDR3 region is CASSLVGSGSYNEQFF. CDR3 DNA sequence: TGCGCCAGCAGTCTGGTTGGGTCGGGATCGTACAATGAGCAGTTCTTC.

J is TRBJ1-1 and V is TRBV27, with D unresolved. Trimming pared 2 bases from V and 1 base from J, leaving 11 bases between. The CDR3 covers 15 residues. Germline CDR1 and CDR2: MNHEY and SMNVEV (reference sequence). The CDR3 DNA follows: TGTGCCAGCAGTTTAAGCCGTTATAGGAACACTGAAGCTTTCTTT. Protein: CASSLSRYRNTEAFF.

The chain combines TRBV7-2 with TRBJ2-5; no reliable D call. V was pared by 4 bases and J by 4 bases, with 7 bases between. The CDR3 extends over 12 amino acids. Germline CDR1 SGHTA, CDR2 FQGNSA. CDR3 loop: CASSYRAETQYF. CDR3 DNA sequence: TGTGCCAGCAGCTACCGGGCAGAGACCCAGTACTTC.

This chain links TRBV27 with TRBJ2-1; D is ambiguous. Per the germline V gene, CDR1 is MNHEY and CDR2 is SMNVEV (reference sequence). This CDR3 contains 13 residues. Trimming removed 5 bases at V and 0 bases at J, with 5 bases between. CDR3 region: CASSRSSYNEQFF. CDR3 DNA sequence: TGTGCCAGCAGTAGGAGCTCCTACAATGAGCAGTTCTTC.

Only one count was recorded for this clone. Written as DNA, the CDR3 is TGTGCCAGCAGCGCCCAGGGCTACGAGCAGTACTTC. Amino acids: CASSAQGYEQYF. The chain couples TRBV2 to TRBJ2-7; D possibly corresponds to TRBD1 (5 bases). The germline V and J ends were trimmed by 6 bases and 3 bases, with 9 bases remaining between them. This CDR3 has 12 residues. Germline V gene lookup returns CDR1 SNHLY and CDR2 FYNNEI.

This sequence joins TRBV30 and TRBJ1-3, with D unresolved. This CDR3 is 13 amino acids long. Germline CDR1 is GTSNPN and CDR2 is SVGIG (reference sequence). V lost 1 base, J lost 4 bases, and 8 bases lay in between. The CDR3 DNA reads TGTGCCTGGAGTGGAACTTTAGGAAACACCATATATTTT. The encoded protein is CAWSGTLGNTIYF.

The chain is built from TRBV5-8 and TRBJ1-5; D is unclear. Deletions cut 3 bases from V and 9 bases from J, with 13 bases between. This CDR3 is 13 amino acids long. CDR1 is SGHTS and CDR2 is YDEGEE in the germline V gene. This CDR3 reads CASSSTGYRPQHF. The CDR3 nucleotides are TGTGCCAGCAGCTCTACGGGTTATCGGCCCCAGCATTTT.

The chain links TRBV27 to TRBJ2-7, with D uncertain. Germline assignment: CDR1 MNHEY and CDR2 SMNVEV (reference sequence). CDR3 size: 15 residues. Trimming removed 2 bases from V and 5 bases from J, with 16 bases in between. DNA of the CDR3: TGTGCCAGCAGTTTAAGGAACGCCGGATCCCACGAGCAGTACTTC. Its protein product is CASSLRNAGSHEQYF.

This chain links TRBV28 with TRBJ2-7; the D gene is possibly TRBD1 (6 bases). V was clipped by 5 bases and J by 4 bases, with 18 bases between them. Germline V gives CDR1 MDHEN, CDR2 SYDVKM. This CDR3 is 15 amino acids long. DNA of the CDR3: TGTGCCAGCAGTCCCCGGGACACCGTTTCGTACGAGCAGTACTTC. Translation: CASSPRDTVSYEQYF.

The DNA for the CDR3 is TGCGCCAGCAGCCTCTATGCAGGGAAAGTTGGGCGCTATGGCTACACCTTC. It is translated as CASSLYAGKVGRYGYTF. V gene TRBV4-1 combines with J gene TRBJ1-2, with a tentative D call TRBD1 (5 bases). V was trimmed by 4 bases and J by 4 bases, leaving 22 bases between them. Germline V gene data show CDR1 as MGHRA and CDR2 as YSYEKL. The CDR3 is 17 residues long.

Note on this clone: Additional DNA sequences in this sample encode the identical CDR3. The chain recombines TRBV19 with TRBJ1-1; tentative D call: TRBD1 (5 bases). Between the trimmed V and J ends, which lost 3 bases and 1 base, there was a span of 6 bases. Germline V gene lookup returns CDR1 LNHDA and CDR2 SQIVND (reference sequence). This CDR3 region has 13 residues. This CDR3 is CASSIQGNTEAFF. Here the CDR3 DNA reads TGTGCCAGTAGTATCCAGGGGAACACTGAAGCTTTCTTT.

This chain connects TRBV6-1 to TRBJ2-7; TRBD2 aligns across 10 bases. Germline V gene data show CDR1 as MNHNS and CDR2 as SASEGT. V shed 1 base, J shed 6 bases, and the junction held 6 bases outside the gene matches. This CDR3 is 15 amino acids long. Written as DNA, the CDR3 is TGTGCCAGCAGTGAAGTACTAGCGGGATTATCCGAGCAGTACTTC. It encodes CASSEVLAGLSEQYF.

This chain links TRBV19 with TRBJ2-1; D is tentatively TRBD1 or TRBD2 (5 bases each). The CDR3 contains 12 residues. V lost 6 bases to trimming and J lost 8 bases, with 11 bases between them. Germline V gene data show CDR1 as LNHDA and CDR2 as SQIVND (reference sequence). This CDR3 reads CASSSRGHEQFF. DNA of the CDR3: TGTGCCAGTAGCTCCCGGGGCCATGAGCAGTTCTTC.

The chain recombines TRBV28 with TRBJ2-5; D call uncertain. Per the germline V gene, CDR1 is MDHEN and CDR2 is SYDVKM. There are 14 residues in the CDR3. V was cut by 6 bases and J by 4 bases, with 15 bases left in between. CDR3 amino acids: CASSLTQPGETQYF. In nucleotides, the CDR3 is TGTGCCAGCAGCCTCACCCAACCCGGAGAGACCCAGTACTTC.

The chain links TRBV12-3 or TRBV12-4 to TRBJ2-7, with D possibly being TRBD1 or TRBD2 (7 bases each). Trimming removed 8 bases at V and 9 bases at J, with 20 bases between. The CDR3 runs to 13 residues. This chain's CDR3 is CASRGPPGGVQYF. Here the CDR3 DNA reads TGTGCCAGCCGAGGGCCGCCAGGGGGGGTGCAGTACTTC.

The chain uses TRBV6-1 and TRBJ1-3; D not certain. Germline V gene sequence: CDR1 MNHNS, CDR2 SASEGT. This CDR3 region has 15 residues. V lost 1 base and J 4 bases, leaving 11 bases between the germline ends. CDR3 region: CASSEGRASGNTIYF. The DNA for the CDR3 is TGTGCCAGCAGTGAAGGTCGGGCCAGCGGAAACACCATATATTTT.

The chain carries TRBV5-1 and TRBJ2-5; TRBD1 agrees at 7 bases. This CDR3 region has 13 residues. After removal of 4 bases from V and 5 bases from J, the junction contained 5 bases not matched to a gene. Germline lookup yields CDR1 SGHRS and CDR2 YFSETQ. CDR3 residues: CASSIQGQETQYF. In DNA, the CDR3 is TGCGCCAGCAGCATACAGGGGCAGGAGACCCAGTACTTC.